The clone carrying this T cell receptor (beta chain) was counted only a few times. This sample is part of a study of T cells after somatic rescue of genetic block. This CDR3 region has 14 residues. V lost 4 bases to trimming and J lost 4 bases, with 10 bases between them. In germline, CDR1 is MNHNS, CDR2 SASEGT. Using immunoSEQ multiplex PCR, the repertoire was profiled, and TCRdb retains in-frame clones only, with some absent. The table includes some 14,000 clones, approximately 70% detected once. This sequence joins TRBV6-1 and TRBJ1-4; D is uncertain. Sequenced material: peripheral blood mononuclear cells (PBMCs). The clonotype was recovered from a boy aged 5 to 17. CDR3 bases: TGTGCCAGCAGTGGAGGGTGGGATAATGAAAAACTGTTTTTT. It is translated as CASSGGWDNEKLFF.